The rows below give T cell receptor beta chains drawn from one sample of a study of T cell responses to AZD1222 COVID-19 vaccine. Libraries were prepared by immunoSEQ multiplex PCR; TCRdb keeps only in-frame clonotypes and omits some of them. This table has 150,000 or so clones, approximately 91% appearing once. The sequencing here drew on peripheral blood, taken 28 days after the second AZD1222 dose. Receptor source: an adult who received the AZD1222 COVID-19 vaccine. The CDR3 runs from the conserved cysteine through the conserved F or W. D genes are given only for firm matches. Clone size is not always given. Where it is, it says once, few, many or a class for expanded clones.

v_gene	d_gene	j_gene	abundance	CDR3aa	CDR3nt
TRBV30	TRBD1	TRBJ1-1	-	CAWRSQGDRTEAFF	TGTGCCTGGAGGAGTCAGGGGGATCGGACTGAAGCTTTCTTT
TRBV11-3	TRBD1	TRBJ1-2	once	CASSLARGHGYTF	TGTGCCAGCAGCTTAGCTAGGGGGCATGGCTACACCTTC
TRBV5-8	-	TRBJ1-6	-	CASSLGWNSPLHF	TGTGCCAGCAGCTTGGGCTGGAATTCACCCCTCCACTTT
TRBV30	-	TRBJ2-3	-	CAWNTRGDTDTQYF	TGTGCCTGGAACACGCGGGGAGACACAGATACGCAGTATTTT
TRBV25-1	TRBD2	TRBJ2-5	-	CASSDLSGGTQETQYF	TGTGCCAGCAGTGACTTGAGCGGGGGGACACAAGAGACCCAGTACTTC
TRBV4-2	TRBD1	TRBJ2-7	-	CASSQGPAGGSYEQYF	TGTGCCAGCAGCCAAGGTCCAGCAGGGGGATCCTACGAGCAGTACTTC
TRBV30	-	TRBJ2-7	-	CAWSVLLMGGEQYF	TGTGCCTGGAGTGTACTTTTAATGGGAGGCGAGCAGTACTTC
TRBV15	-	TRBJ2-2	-	CATSRDPRGAGTGELFF	TGTGCCACCAGCAGAGACCCACGGGGGGCGGGCACCGGGGAGCTGTTTTTT
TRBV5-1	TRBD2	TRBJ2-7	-	CASSLGLAGEQYF	TGCGCCAGCAGCTTGGGACTAGCTGGCGAGCAGTACTTC
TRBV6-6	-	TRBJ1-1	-	CASSHREAFF	TGTGCCAGCAGTCACCGGGAAGCTTTCTTT
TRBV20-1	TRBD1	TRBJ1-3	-	CSASEPGTGGSTSGNTIYF	TGCAGTGCTAGTGAGCCCGGGACAGGGGGCTCGACCTCTGGAAACACCATATATTTT
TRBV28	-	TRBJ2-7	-	CASSLAEMVSYEQYF	TGTGCCAGCAGTTTAGCGGAAATGGTATCCTACGAGCAGTACTTC
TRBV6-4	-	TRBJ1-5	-	CASSDQRGAPSNQPQHF	TGTGCCAGCAGTGACCAACGGGGGGCCCCTAGCAATCAGCCCCAGCATTTT
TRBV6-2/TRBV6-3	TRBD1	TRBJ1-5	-	CASSPQRPDRADQPQHF	TGTGCCAGCAGCCCACAACGCCCGGACAGGGCGGATCAGCCCCAGCATTTT
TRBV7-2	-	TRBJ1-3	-	CASSSLLDGAGGNTIYF	TGTGCCAGCAGCTCTCTCCTCGACGGGGCGGGCGGAAACACCATATATTTT
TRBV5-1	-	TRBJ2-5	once	CASSLGRQETQYF	TGCGCCAGCAGCTTGGGCAGGCAAGAGACCCAGTACTTC
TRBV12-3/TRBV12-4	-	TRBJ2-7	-	CASSPARDGWQYF	TGTGCCAGCAGTCCAGCTAGGGATGGATGGCAGTACTTC
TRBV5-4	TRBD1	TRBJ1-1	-	CASSLGDRVTEAFF	TGTGCCAGCAGCTTGGGGGACAGGGTCACTGAAGCTTTCTTT
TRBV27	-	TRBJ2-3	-	CASSSPGSTDTQYF	TGTGCCAGCAGTTCCCCGGGGTCCACAGATACGCAGTATTTT
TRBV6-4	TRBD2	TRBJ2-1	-	CASKRRTSGFHNEQFF	TGTGCCAGCAAGAGGCGGACTAGCGGGTTTCACAATGAGCAGTTCTTC
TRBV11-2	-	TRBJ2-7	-	CASSPQVAGTAYEQYF	TGTGCCAGCAGCCCCCAAGTAGCCGGGACGGCCTACGAGCAGTACTTC
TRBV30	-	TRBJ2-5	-	CAWSRDFMGEETQYF	TGTGCCTGGAGTCGCGATTTCATGGGGGAAGAGACCCAGTACTTC
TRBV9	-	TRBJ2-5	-	CASSGAGRRETQYF	TGTGCCAGCAGTGGAGCCGGGAGAAGGGAGACCCAGTACTTC